The entry below gives a single TCR beta chain sequence along with its context. Its specificity is unknown. These data are taken from a study of graft-versus-host responses after intestinal transplantation. Study background: Every recipient had anti-thymocyte globulin induction and 2 to 4 years of tacrolimus plus steroids. General study points: Levels of circulating GvH clones at their peak were associated with early post-transplant HvG declines.

The CDR3 length is 17 residues. CDR1 and CDR2 from the germline V gene are SGHNT and YENEEA. The ends lost 5 bases at V and 2 bases at J; junction bases unmatched: 9. The assay was immunoSEQ multiplex PCR, and TCRdb's table has in-frame clones only and misses some. This sample carries 84,000 or so clones, 80% to 85% of them seen once, and the ten largest clones take about 0.8%. The receptor's source is a human donor who received an intestinal transplant. This material consisted of unstimulated CD4+ T cells sorted from spleen or lymph node cells, taken before intestinal transplant. The chain couples TRBV11-3 to TRBJ1-2; 12 nucleotides agree with TRBD1. The CDR3 spells CASSARDRGPLNYGYTF. The CDR3 bases are TGTGCCAGCAGCGCCCGGGACAGGGGGCCTCTCAACTATGGCTACACCTTC.